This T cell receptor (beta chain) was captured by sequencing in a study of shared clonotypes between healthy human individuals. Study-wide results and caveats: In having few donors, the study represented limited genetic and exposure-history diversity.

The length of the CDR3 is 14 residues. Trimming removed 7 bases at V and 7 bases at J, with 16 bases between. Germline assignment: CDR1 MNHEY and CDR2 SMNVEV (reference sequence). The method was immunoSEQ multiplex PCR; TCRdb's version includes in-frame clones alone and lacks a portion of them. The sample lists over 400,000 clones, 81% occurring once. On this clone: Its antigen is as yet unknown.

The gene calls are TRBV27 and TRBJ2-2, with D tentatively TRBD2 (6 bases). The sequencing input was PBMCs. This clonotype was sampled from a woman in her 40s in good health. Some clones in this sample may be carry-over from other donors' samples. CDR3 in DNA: TGTGCCAGCATTTCTGGCGGGAAAGGCGGGGAGCTGTTTTTT. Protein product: CASISGGKGGELFF.